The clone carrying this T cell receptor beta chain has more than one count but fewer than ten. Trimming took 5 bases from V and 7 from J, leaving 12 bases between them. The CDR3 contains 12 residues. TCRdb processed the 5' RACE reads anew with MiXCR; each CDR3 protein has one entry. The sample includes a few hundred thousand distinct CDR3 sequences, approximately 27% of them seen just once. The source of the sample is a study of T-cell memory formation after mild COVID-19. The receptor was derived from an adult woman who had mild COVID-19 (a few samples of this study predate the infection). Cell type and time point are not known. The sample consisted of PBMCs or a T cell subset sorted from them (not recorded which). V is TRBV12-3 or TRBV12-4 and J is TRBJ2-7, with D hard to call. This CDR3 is CASSPQVGEQYF. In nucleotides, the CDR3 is TGTGCCAGCAGTCCACAAGTAGGGGAGCAGTACTTC.